These 10 T cell receptor beta chains share one sample of origin, sequenced in a study of T cell responses to AZD1222 COVID-19 vaccine. The repertoire was sequenced with immunoSEQ multiplex PCR; TCRdb's copy has only in-frame clones and lacks some. The sample lists 130,000 to 150,000 clones; roughly 92% were seen once. Sequencing used peripheral blood, obtained on day 0 of AZD1222 vaccination. These TCRs come from an adult in good health.

This clone has only a few counts. This rearrangement joins TRBV10-1 to TRBJ1-4, with D possibly being TRBD1 (5 bases). The CDR3 has 17 amino acids. CDR1 and CDR2 from the germline V gene are WNHNN and SYGVQD (reference sequence). V dropped 1 base and J dropped 5 bases, with 17 bases sitting between them. CDR3 coding DNA: TGCGCCAGCAGTGAGTACCCCGGGACCGGTGGAAATGAAAAACTGTTTTTT. Protein product: CASSEYPGTGGNEKLFF.

V usage is TRBV30 and J usage is TRBJ2-4; tentatively, D is TRBD1 (6 bases). This CDR3 comprises 17 residues. Trimming cost V 0 bases and J 1 base, with 16 bases left between them. CDR1 is GTSNPN and CDR2 is SVGIG in the germline V gene (reference sequence). CDR3 nucleotide sequence: TGTGCCTGGAGTGTACAAGAAACAGGGTGGGCCAAAAACATTCAGTACTTC. Amino acids: CAWSVQETGWAKNIQYF.

This clone was picked up one time. The J gene is TRBJ1-1, the V gene TRBV27, with D possibly TRBD1 on 6 matching bases. The V and J ends lost 3 bases and 4 bases respectively, with 12 bases between them. CDR3 size: 14 residues. Germline V gene sequence: CDR1 MNHEY, CDR2 SMNVEV (reference sequence). The DNA of the CDR3 is TGTGCCAGCAGTTTTAACAGGGTTCGCACTGAAGCTTTCTTT. It specifies CASSFNRVRTEAFF.

V is TRBV29-1 and J is TRBJ1-3; tentatively, D is TRBD1 (6 bases). The CDR3 loop spans 13 amino acids. V dropped 3 bases and J dropped 2 bases, with 8 bases sitting between them. Germline assignment: CDR1 SQVTM and CDR2 ANQGSEA. Written as DNA, the CDR3 is TGCAGCGTTGAGAGGGGGGCTGGAAACACCATATATTTT. Its translation: CSVERGAGNTIYF.

The chain joins TRBV6-1 to TRBJ1-5, with a weak D call TRBD1 (5 bases). V was pared by 2 bases and J by 0 bases, with 14 bases between. Germline CDR1 and CDR2: MNHNS and SASEGT. This CDR3 comprises 17 residues. CDR3 sequence (DNA): TGTGCCAGCAGTGAAACATTCGGGACCTATAGCAATCAGCCCCAGCATTTT. This translates into CASSETFGTYSNQPQHF.

This chain links TRBV10-3 with TRBJ1-1; weak D call: TRBD1 (5 bases). The CDR3 has 15 residues. Germline-derived CDR1 and CDR2 are ENHRY and SYGVKD. V shed 3 bases and J shed 6 bases, with 17 bases lying between them. The CDR3 protein is CAISDSGNPGPEAFF. The CDR3 DNA follows: TGTGCCATCAGTGATAGTGGCAACCCAGGGCCTGAAGCTTTCTTT.

V and J are TRBV12-2 and TRBJ2-5; the table's D gene call, TRBD2, was not cross checked with the DNA. TRBV12-2 is listed as a pseudogene. CDR3 length equals 12 residues. This CDR3 reads CASRGSIETQYF. The CDR3 coding sequence is TGTGCAAGCCGTGGGAGCATCGAGACCCAGTACTTC.

V and J are TRBV13 and TRBJ2-7; D is perhaps TRBD2 (5 bases). Germline V lookup: CDR1 PRHDT, CDR2 FYEKMQ (reference sequence). V lost 3 bases to trimming and J lost 3 bases, with 24 bases between them. This CDR3 has 18 residues. CDR3 in amino acids: CASSFSSGGGLANYEQYF. DNA for the CDR3: TGTGCCAGCAGCTTTTCATCAGGCGGAGGTCTGGCAAACTACGAGCAGTACTTC.

This clone was detected only once. V usage is TRBV6-5 and J usage is TRBJ2-1, with 8 nucleotides matching TRBD2. Per the germline V gene, CDR1 is MNHEY and CDR2 is SVGAGI. The CDR3 sequence is 13 residues long. Trimming removed 5 bases from V and 9 bases from J; junction bases left unmatched: 6. CDR3 sequence reads: CASSPGLATEQFF. As DNA, the CDR3 is TGTGCCAGCAGTCCCGGACTAGCCACTGAGCAGTTCTTC.

CDR3 DNA: TGTGCCAGCAGTGAGGAGGACTATAGCAATCAGCCCCAGCATTTT. Its protein product is CASSEEDYSNQPQHF. This chain joins TRBV2 and TRBJ1-5; D gene unclear. CDR1 and CDR2 from the germline V gene are SNHLY and FYNNEI. The CDR3 contains 15 residues. V lost 3 bases to trimming and J lost 0 bases, with 9 bases between them.